This is a list of T cell receptor beta chains from one sample in a study of STAT5B mutations in CD4+ large granular lymphocyte leukemia. Sequencing used immunoSEQ multiplex PCR; TCRdb keeps in-frame clones, though not all of them. The sample holds tens of thousands of clones, roughly 77% seen once. The sample taken for sequencing was CD4+ T cells from blood buffy coats. The receptor source for this set is a human donor in good health. Both conserved end residues are part of each CDR3. D genes are given only for firm matches. The size field is filled for only some rows; it gives once, few, many or a size class.

j_gene	abundance	v_gene	d_gene	CDR3aa	CDR3nt
TRBJ1-2	-	TRBV19	TRBD1	CASSIGRGLSGYTF	TGTGCCAGTAGTATCGGCAGGGGGTTGTCTGGCTACACCTTC
TRBJ2-3	-	TRBV6-1	TRBD2	CASSARASGVTDTQYF	TGTGCCAGCAGTGCGAGGGCTAGCGGGGTCACAGATACGCAGTATTTT
TRBJ2-5	-	TRBV6-5	-	CASSIRGWETQYF	TGTGCCAGCAGCATAAGGGGATGGGAGACCCAGTACTTC
TRBJ2-7	-	TRBV11-1	-	CASSVNSYEQYF	TGTGCCAGCAGCGTAAACAGTTACGAGCAGTACTTC
TRBJ2-5	-	TRBV5-1	TRBD1	CASSTGTGTQETQYF	TGCGCCAGCAGTACCGGGACAGGGACACAAGAGACCCAGTACTTC
TRBJ2-2	few	TRBV28	TRBD1	CANSGTGGTGELFF	TGTGCCAACTCCGGGACAGGAGGCACCGGGGAGCTGTTTTTT
TRBJ1-1	-	TRBV5-5	-	CASSLRIPGPTEAFF	TGTGCCAGCAGCTTGCGAATCCCGGGGCCCACTGAAGCTTTCTTT
TRBJ2-7	-	TRBV4-3	TRBD1	CASSPGTGVSRGRGYSWYEQYF	TGCGCCAGCAGCCCCGGGACAGGGGTTTCAAGAGGACGTGGGTATAGTTGGTACGAGCAGTACTTC
TRBJ1-2	few	TRBV4-2	TRBD1	CASSEPGGAKGYTF	TGTGCCAGCAGCGAACCAGGGGGCGCGAAAGGCTACACCTTC
TRBJ1-4	-	TRBV10-2	-	CASSRDASNEKLFF	TGCGCCAGCAGTAGGGACGCCTCTAATGAAAAACTGTTTTTT
TRBJ2-7	-	TRBV7-6	-	CASSLSERGYEQYF	TGTGCCAGCAGCTTAAGCGAAAGGGGCTACGAGCAGTACTTC
TRBJ2-3	-	TRBV18	-	CASSPVRSPGDTDTQYF	TGTGCCAGCTCACCAGTAAGGTCCCCCGGGGATACAGATACGCAGTATTTT
TRBJ1-5	-	TRBV19	TRBD1	CASSMDDRGNQPQHF	TGTGCCAGTAGTATGGACGACAGGGGAAATCAGCCCCAGCATTTT
TRBJ1-5	once	TRBV18	-	CASSITGQSNQPQHF	TGTGCCAGCTCAATAACGGGACAAAGCAATCAGCCCCAGCATTTT
TRBJ2-7	-	TRBV2	-	CASAAGQYRYEQYF	TGTGCCAGCGCTGCCGGACAGTACCGATACGAGCAGTACTTC
TRBJ2-3	-	TRBV7-2	-	CASSALAPPTQYF	TGTGCCAGCAGCGCTTTGGCGCCCCCCACGCAGTATTTT
TRBJ2-1	-	TRBV5-1	-	CASSLDGTSYNEQFF	TGCGCCAGCAGCTTGGACGGGACCTCCTACAATGAGCAGTTCTTC
TRBJ2-1	-	TRBV4-3	TRBD2	CASSQVFRGGSYNEQFF	TGCGCCAGCAGCCAAGTGTTTCGGGGGGGCTCTTACAATGAGCAGTTCTTC
TRBJ2-4	-	TRBV19	TRBD2	CASRSGTSGAKNIQYF	TGTGCCAGTAGATCCGGGACTAGCGGGGCCAAAAACATTCAGTACTTC
TRBJ1-1	few	TRBV5-1	-	CASSLGQKNTEAFF	TGCGCCAGCAGCTTGGGACAAAAGAACACTGAAGCTTTCTTT
TRBJ1-2	-	TRBV9	-	CASSVGGGTYGYTF	TGTGCCAGCAGCGTAGGTGGGGGGACCTATGGCTACACCTTC
TRBJ2-1	-	TRBV11-1	TRBD2	CASSLTLAGGYNEQFF	TGTGCCAGCAGCTTGACCTTAGCGGGGGGCTACAATGAGCAGTTCTTC
TRBJ2-6	-	TRBV18	-	CASSPKTGANVLTF	TGTGCCAGCTCACCAAAGACTGGGGCCAACGTCCTGACTTTC
TRBJ2-2	-	TRBV7-2	TRBD2	CASSLGLAGTGELFF	TGTGCCAGCAGCTTAGGCCTAGCGGGAACCGGGGAGCTGTTTTTT
TRBJ1-2	-	TRBV30	TRBD1	CAWSPDRANYGYTF	TGTGCCTGGAGCCCCGACAGGGCGAACTATGGCTACACCTTC
TRBJ2-4	once	TRBV9	-	CASSDGAKNIQYF	TGTGCCAGCAGCGACGGGGCCAAAAACATTCAGTACTTC
TRBJ2-2	few	TRBV11-2	TRBD2	CASSLRGANTGELFF	TGTGCCAGCAGCTTACGGGGGGCGAACACCGGGGAGCTGTTTTTT
TRBJ2-5	-	TRBV7-8	TRBD1	CASSLRVGTGVETQYF	TGTGCCAGCAGCTTACGGGTCGGGACAGGGGTAGAGACCCAGTACTTC
TRBJ1-2	-	TRBV14	-	CASSQASYGYTF	TGTGCCAGCAGCCAGGCTTCCTATGGCTACACCTTC
TRBJ2-2	-	TRBV7-2	TRBD1	CASSLVGTGGDWNTGELFF	TGTGCCAGCAGCTTAGTAGGGACAGGGGGTGACTGGAACACCGGGGAGCTGTTTTTT
TRBJ2-7	-	TRBV6-1	TRBD2	CASRATSGTYEQYF	TGTGCCAGCAGGGCCACTAGCGGTACCTACGAGCAGTACTTC
TRBJ2-7	-	TRBV11-2	-	CASSLDLGQESEQYF	TGTGCCAGCAGCTTAGATCTCGGGCAGGAATCCGAGCAGTACTTC
TRBJ2-2	-	TRBV6-6	-	CASSYALPPGGELFF	TGTGCCAGCAGTTACGCGTTACCTCCCGGGGGGGAGCTGTTTTTT
TRBJ1-2	-	TRBV11-2	TRBD1	CASSLDRTNYGYTF	TGTGCCAGCAGCCTGGACAGGACTAACTATGGCTACACCTTC
TRBJ2-2	-	TRBV10-3	TRBD2	CAIMGLAGGPGELFF	TGTGCCATCATGGGGCTAGCGGGGGGCCCCGGGGAGCTGTTTTTT
TRBJ2-1	-	TRBV4-2	TRBD1	CASSRGQGEKGYEQFF	TGTGCCAGCAGCCGGGGACAGGGGGAGAAGGGGTATGAGCAGTTCTTC
TRBJ1-1	few	TRBV7-2	-	CASSLELIGEAFF	TGTGCCAGCAGCTTAGAGTTGATAGGGGAAGCTTTCTTT
TRBJ2-7	-	TRBV5-1	TRBD1	CASSLGDRVSEQYF	TGCGCCAGCAGCTTGGGGGACAGGGTTTCCGAGCAGTACTTC
TRBJ2-7	-	TRBV19	-	CASSPLLVERHYEQYF	TGTGCCAGTAGTCCTTTATTGGTGGAGAGACACTACGAGCAGTACTTC
TRBJ2-5	once	TRBV21-1	-	CASSLIGTGGQETQYF	TGTGCCAGCAGCCTAATCGGAACGGGAGGGCAGGAGACCCAGTACTTC
TRBJ2-7	few	TRBV30	-	CAWGGGAGQYF	TGTGCCTGGGGAGGGGGCGCGGGGCAGTACTTC
TRBJ2-2	-	TRBV28	-	CASTGEHTGELFF	TGTGCCAGCACAGGGGAACACACCGGGGAGCTGTTTTTT
TRBJ1-2	-	TRBV29-1	-	CSAEGTPGGYTF	TGCAGCGCAGAGGGTACCCCCGGCGGCTACACCTTC
TRBJ2-3	once	TRBV11-3	TRBD1	CASSSGQVGTDTQYF	TGTGCCAGCAGCTCTGGACAGGTGGGGACAGATACGCAGTATTTT
TRBJ2-7	-	TRBV7-2	TRBD1	CASSVQGYEQYF	TGTGCCAGCAGTGTACAGGGGTACGAGCAGTACTTC
TRBJ1-1	-	TRBV9	-	CASSQMGLLNTEAFF	TGTGCCAGCAGCCAGATGGGACTTCTGAACACTGAAGCTTTCTTT
TRBJ2-3	-	TRBV9	-	CASSFSGTVNTDTQYF	TGTGCCAGCAGCTTCTCCGGGACGGTCAACACAGATACGCAGTATTTT
TRBJ1-3	-	TRBV30	-	CAWGIQVAGNTIYF	TGTGCCTGGGGTATTCAAGTCGCTGGAAACACCATATATTTT
TRBJ2-7	-	TRBV5-4	-	CASSLDGSQYEQYF	TGTGCCAGCAGCTTGGATGGTTCTCAGTACGAGCAGTACTTC